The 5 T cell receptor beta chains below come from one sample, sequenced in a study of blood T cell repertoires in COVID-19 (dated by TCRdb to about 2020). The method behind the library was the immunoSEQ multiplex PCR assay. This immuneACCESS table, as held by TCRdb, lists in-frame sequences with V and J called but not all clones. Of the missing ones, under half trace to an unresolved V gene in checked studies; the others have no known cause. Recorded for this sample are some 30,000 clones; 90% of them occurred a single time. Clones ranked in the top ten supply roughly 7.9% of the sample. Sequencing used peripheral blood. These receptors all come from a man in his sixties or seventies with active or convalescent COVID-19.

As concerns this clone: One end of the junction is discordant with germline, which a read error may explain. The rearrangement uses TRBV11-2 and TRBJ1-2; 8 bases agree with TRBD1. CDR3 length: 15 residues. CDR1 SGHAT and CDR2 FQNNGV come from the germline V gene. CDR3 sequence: CASSVEQGDGYGYTF. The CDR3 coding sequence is TGTGCCAGCAGCGTAGAACAGGGGGACGGCTATGGCTACACCTTC.

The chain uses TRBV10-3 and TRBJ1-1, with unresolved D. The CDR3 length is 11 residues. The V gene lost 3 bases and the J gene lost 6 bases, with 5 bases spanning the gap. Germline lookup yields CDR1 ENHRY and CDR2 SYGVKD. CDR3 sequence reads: CAISEISEAFF. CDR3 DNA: TGTGCCATCAGTGAAATCTCTGAAGCTTTCTTT.

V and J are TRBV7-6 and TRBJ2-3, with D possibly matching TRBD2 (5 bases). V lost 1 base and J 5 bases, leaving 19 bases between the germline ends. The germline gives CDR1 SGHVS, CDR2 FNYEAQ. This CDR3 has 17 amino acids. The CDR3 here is CASSLDGEAATGDTQYF. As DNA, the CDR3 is TGTGCCAGCAGCTTAGACGGGGAAGCGGCTACCGGAGATACGCAGTATTTT.

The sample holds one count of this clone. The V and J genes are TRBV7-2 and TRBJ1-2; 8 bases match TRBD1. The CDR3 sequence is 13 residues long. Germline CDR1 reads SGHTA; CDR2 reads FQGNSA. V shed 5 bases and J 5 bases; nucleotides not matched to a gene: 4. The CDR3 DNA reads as TGTGCCAGCAGCAGTAACAGGGGGTATGGCTACACCTTC. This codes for CASSSNRGYGYTF.

The CDR3 spells CASSQDLGDRVDTEAFF. CDR3 in DNA: TGCGCCAGCAGCCAAGATCTGGGGGACAGGGTGGACACTGAAGCTTTCTTT. The chain employs TRBV4-3 and TRBJ1-1; 9 bases fit TRBD1. Germline V lookup: CDR1 LGHNA, CDR2 YSLEER. This CDR3 is 17 amino acids long. The J segment lost 3 bases and the V segment lost 0 bases, leaving 8 bases of the junction unmatched.